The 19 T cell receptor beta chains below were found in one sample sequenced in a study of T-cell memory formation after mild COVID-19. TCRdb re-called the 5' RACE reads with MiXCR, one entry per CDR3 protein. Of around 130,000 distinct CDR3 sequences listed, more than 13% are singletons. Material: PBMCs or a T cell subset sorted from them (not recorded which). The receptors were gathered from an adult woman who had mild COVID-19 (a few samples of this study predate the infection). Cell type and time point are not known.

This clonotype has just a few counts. Written as DNA, the CDR3 is TGTGCCACTAATGGACTAGCGGGAGAGGATGAGCAGTTCTTC. Amino acids: CATNGLAGEDEQFF. The rearrangement links TRBV5-5 to TRBJ2-1; 13 nucleotides match TRBD2. V shed 9 bases, J shed 8 bases, and the junction held 8 bases outside the gene matches. Germline CDR1 is SGHKS and CDR2 is YYEKEE (reference sequence). The CDR3 contains 14 residues.

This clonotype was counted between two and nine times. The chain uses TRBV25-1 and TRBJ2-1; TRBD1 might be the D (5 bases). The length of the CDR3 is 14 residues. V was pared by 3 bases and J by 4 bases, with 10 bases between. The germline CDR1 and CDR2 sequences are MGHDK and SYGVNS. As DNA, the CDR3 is TGTGCCAGCAGTGAGTCAGGGCCTTACAATGAGCAGTTCTTC. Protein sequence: CASSESGPYNEQFF.

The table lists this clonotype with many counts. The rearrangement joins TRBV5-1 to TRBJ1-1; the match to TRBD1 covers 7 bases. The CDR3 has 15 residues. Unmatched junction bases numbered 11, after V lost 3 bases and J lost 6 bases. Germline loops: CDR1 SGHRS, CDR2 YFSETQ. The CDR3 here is CASSSRQGGGAEAFF. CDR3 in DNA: TGCGCCAGCAGCTCTCGACAGGGAGGAGGTGCTGAAGCTTTCTTT.

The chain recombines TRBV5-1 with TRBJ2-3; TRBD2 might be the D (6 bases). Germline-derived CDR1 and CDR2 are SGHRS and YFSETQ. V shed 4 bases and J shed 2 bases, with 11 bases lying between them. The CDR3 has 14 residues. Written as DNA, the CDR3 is TGCGCCAGCAGCCCGTGGACTACCACAGATACGCAGTATTTT. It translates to CASSPWTTTDTQYF.

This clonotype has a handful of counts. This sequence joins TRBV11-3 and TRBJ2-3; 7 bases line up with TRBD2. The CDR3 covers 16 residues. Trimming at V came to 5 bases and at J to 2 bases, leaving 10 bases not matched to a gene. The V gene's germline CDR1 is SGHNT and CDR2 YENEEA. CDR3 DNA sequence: TGTGCCAGCAGCCTCCAGCGAGGGAGGGACACAGATACGCAGTATTTT. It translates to CASSLQRGRDTDTQYF. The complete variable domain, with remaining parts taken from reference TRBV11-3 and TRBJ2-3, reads EAGVVQSPRYKIIEKKQPVAFWCNPISGHNTLYWYLQNLGQGPELLIRYENEEAVDDSQLPKDRFSAERLKGVDSTLKIQPAELGDSAVYLCASSLQRGRDTDTQYFGPGTRLTVL.

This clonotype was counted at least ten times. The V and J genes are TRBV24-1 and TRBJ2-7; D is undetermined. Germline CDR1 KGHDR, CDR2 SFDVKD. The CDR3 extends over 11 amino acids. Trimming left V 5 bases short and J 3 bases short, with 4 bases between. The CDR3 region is CATSGGYEQYF. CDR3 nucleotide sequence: TGTGCCACCAGTGGTGGCTACGAGCAGTACTTC.

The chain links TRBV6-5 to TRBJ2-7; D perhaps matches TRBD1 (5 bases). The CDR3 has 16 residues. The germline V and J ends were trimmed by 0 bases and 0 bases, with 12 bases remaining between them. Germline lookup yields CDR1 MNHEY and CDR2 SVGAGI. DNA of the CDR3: TGTGCCAGCAGTTACTCGACAGAGGAGAGCTCCTACGAGCAGTACTTC. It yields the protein CASSYSTEESSYEQYF.

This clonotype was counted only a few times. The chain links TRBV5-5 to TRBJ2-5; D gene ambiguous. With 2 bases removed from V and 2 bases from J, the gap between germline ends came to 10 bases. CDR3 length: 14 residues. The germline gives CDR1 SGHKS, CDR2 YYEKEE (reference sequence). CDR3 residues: CASSLVLEQETQYF. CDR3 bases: TGTGCCAGCAGCTTAGTACTCGAGCAAGAGACCCAGTACTTC.

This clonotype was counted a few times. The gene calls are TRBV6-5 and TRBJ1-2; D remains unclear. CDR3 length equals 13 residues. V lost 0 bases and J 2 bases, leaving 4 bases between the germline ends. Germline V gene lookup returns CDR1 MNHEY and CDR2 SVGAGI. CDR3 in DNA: TGTGCCAGCAGTTACTCGCAAAACTATGGCTACACCTTC. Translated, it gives CASSYSQNYGYTF.

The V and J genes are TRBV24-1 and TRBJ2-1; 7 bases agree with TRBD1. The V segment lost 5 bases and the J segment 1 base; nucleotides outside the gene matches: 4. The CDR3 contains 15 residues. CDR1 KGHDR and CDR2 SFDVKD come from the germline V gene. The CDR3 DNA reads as TGTGCCACCAGTGGGAGACAGGGTTCCTACAATGAGCAGTTCTTC. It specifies CATSGRQGSYNEQFF.

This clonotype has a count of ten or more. CDR3 sequence reads: CSVDGDGRYEQYF. CDR3 DNA sequence: TGCAGCGTTGATGGGGACGGACGCTACGAGCAGTACTTC. The V gene is TRBV29-1, the J gene TRBJ2-7; D may match TRBD1 or TRBD2 (5 bases each). Between the trimmed V and J ends, which lost 3 bases and 3 bases, there was a span of 12 bases. This CDR3 is 13 amino acids long. Germline V gene sequence: CDR1 SQVTM, CDR2 ANQGSEA.

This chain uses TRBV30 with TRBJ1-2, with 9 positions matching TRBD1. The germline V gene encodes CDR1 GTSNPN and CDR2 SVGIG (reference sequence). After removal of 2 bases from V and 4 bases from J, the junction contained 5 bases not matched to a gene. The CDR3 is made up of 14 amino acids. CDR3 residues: CAWSPRTGAYGYTF. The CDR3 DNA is TGTGCCTGGAGTCCCCGGACAGGGGCCTATGGCTACACCTTC.

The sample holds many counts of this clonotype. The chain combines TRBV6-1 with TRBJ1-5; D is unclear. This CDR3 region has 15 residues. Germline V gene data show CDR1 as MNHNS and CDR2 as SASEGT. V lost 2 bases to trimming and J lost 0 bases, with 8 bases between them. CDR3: CASSELPYSNQPQHF. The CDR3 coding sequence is TGTGCCAGCAGTGAACTACCTTATAGCAATCAGCCCCAGCATTTT.

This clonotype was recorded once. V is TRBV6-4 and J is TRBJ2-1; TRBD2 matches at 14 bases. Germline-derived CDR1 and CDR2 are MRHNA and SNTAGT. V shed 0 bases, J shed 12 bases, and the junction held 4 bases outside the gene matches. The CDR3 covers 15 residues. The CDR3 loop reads CASSDSTSGGARQFF. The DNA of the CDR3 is TGTGCCAGCAGTGACTCGACTAGCGGGGGGGCCAGGCAGTTCTTC.

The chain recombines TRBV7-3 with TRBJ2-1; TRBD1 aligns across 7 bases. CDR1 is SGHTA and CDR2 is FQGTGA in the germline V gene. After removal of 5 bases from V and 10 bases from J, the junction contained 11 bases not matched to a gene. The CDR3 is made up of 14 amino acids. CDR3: CASSPGGPLWEQFF. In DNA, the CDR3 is TGTGCCAGCAGCCCAGGGGGACCCTTGTGGGAGCAGTTCTTC.

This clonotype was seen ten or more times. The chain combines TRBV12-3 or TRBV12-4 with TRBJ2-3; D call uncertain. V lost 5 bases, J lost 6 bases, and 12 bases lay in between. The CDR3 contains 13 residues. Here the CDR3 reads CASSLPDSDTQYF. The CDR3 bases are TGTGCCAGCAGTCTCCCCGACTCTGATACGCAGTATTTT.

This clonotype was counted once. The CDR3 DNA reads TGTGCCAGCACCCCGGACAGGACATATACGAACACCGGGGAGCTGTTTTTT. This encodes CASTPDRTYTNTGELFF. V is TRBV6-6 and J is TRBJ2-2; 7 bases are shared with TRBD1. Germline CDR1 MNHNY, CDR2 SVGAGI (reference sequence). Trimming took 7 bases from V and 0 from J; bases not matched to a gene: 11. The CDR3 contains 17 residues.

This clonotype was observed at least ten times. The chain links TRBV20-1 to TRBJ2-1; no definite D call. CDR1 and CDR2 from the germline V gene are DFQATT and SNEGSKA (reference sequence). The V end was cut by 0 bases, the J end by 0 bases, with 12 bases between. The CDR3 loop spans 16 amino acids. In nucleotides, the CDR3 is TGCAGTGCTAGAGATCCAGACACCCGCTCCTACAATGAGCAGTTCTTC. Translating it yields CSARDPDTRSYNEQFF.

CDR3 coding DNA: TGTGCCAGCAGCGATCCGGGACTAGCAATGAATACGCAGTATTTT. Its protein product is CASSDPGLAMNTQYF. The rearrangement uses TRBV7-2 and TRBJ2-3, with TRBD2 identical over 9 bases. This CDR3 comprises 15 residues. J was trimmed by 7 bases and V by 5 bases; bases with no gene match: 10. Germline CDR1 is SGHTA and CDR2 is FQGNSA.